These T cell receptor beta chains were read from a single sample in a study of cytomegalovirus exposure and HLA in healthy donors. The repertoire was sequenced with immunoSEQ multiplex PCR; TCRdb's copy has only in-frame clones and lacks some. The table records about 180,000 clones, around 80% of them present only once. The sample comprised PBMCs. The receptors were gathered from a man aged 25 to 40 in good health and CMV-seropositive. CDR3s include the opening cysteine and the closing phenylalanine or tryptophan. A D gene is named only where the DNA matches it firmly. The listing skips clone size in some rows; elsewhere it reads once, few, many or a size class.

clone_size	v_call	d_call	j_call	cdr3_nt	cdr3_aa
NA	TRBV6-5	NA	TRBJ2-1	TGTGCCAGCAGTTACCTTCCTTCCAGCTCCTACAATGAGCAGTTCTTC	CASSYLPSSSYNEQFF
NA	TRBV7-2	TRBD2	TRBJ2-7	TGTGCCAGCAGCCGCCCGCGGGGGTCCCTATACGAGCAGTACTTC	CASSRPRGSLYEQYF
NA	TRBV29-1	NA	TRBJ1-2	TGCAGCATCAGGGGTTGGGTGCGGTTGGACTATGGCTACACCTTC	CSIRGWVRLDYGYTF
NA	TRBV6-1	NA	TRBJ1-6	TGTGCCAGCAGAGAAACTTGGAATTCACCCCTCCACTTT	CASRETWNSPLHF
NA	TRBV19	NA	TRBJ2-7	TGTGCCAGTAGTATCGGGGGATACGAGCAGTACTTC	CASSIGGYEQYF
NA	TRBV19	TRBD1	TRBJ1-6	TGTGCCAGTACCCGACAGGGTTTCAGGAATTCACCCCTCCACTTT	CASTRQGFRNSPLHF
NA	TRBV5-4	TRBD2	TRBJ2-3	TGTGCCAGCAGCATGGGACTAGCGGGGGGGACAATGGATACGCAGTATTTT	CASSMGLAGGTMDTQYF
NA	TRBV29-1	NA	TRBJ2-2	TGCAGCGTTGAAGACGGCAGGGGGGCGAACACCGGGGAGCTGTTTTTT	CSVEDGRGANTGELFF
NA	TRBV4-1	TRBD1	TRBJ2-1	TGCGCCAGCGGCCAAGAGTGGGCGACAGGGTACAATGAGCAGTTCTTC	CASGQEWATGYNEQFF
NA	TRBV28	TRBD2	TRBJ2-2	TGTGCCAGCTCGCTAGCGGGAGTCTCCGGGGAGCTGTTTTTT	CASSLAGVSGELFF
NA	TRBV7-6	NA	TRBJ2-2	TGTGCCAGCAGCCTCTCGACGGGGGTAGCCGGGGAGCTGTTTTTT	CASSLSTGVAGELFF
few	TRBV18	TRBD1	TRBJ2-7	TGTGCCAGCTCACCACCCCAGGGGGAGCCCTACGAGCAGTACTTC	CASSPPQGEPYEQYF
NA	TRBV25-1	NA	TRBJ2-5	TGTGCCAGCGGGGAGCAAGAGACCCAGTACTTC	CASGEQETQYF
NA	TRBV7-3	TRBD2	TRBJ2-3	TGTGCCAGCAGCCTCGGACTAGCGGGAAATTCGGATACGCAGTATTTT	CASSLGLAGNSDTQYF
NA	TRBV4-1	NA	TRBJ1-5	TGCGCCAGCAGCCAAGGTGAGCTAAATGGTCAGCCCCAGCATTTT	CASSQGELNGQPQHF
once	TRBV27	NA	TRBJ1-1	TGTGCCAGCAGTTTTGTACCGGGGGGGGCGGGCCTGAACACTGAAGCTTTCTTT	CASSFVPGGAGLNTEAFF
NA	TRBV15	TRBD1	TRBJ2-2	TGTGCCACCAGCAAAAGAGGGACCGGGACAGGGGTTACCGGGGAGCTGTTTTTT	CATSKRGTGTGVTGELFF
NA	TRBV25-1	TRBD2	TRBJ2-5	TGTGCCTCGTCGGCGGCTAGCGGGAGTACGGAGACCCAGTACTTC	CASSAASGSTETQYF
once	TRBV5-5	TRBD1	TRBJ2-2	TGTGCCAGCAGCTGGTGGGACAGAAACACCGGGGAGCTGTTTTTT	CASSWWDRNTGELFF
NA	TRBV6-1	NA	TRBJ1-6	TGTGCCAGCAGGATCCGGGACACCAATTCACCCCTCCACTTT	CASRIRDTNSPLHF
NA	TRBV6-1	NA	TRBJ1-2	TGTGCCAGCAGTGAAGCGCTAGGAGATCCCTATGGCTACACCTTC	CASSEALGDPYGYTF
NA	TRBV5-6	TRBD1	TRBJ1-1	TGTGCCAGCAGCCAGGGACAGCCGACTGAAGCTTTCTTT	CASSQGQPTEAFF
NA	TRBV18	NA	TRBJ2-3	TGTGCCAGCCACCAGTCCAGCGGCGGCACAGATACGCAGTATTTT	CASHQSSGGTDTQYF
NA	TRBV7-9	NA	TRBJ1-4	TGTGCCAGCAGCGGTGAACAGGGAAACAATGAAAAACTGTTTTTT	CASSGEQGNNEKLFF
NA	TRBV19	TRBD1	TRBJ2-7	TGTGCCAGTAATCCCGGGACAGTCTCCTACGAGCAGTACTTC	CASNPGTVSYEQYF
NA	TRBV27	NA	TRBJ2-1	TGTGCCAGCAAACCGGGACTGGACTACAATGAGCAGTTCTTC	CASKPGLDYNEQFF
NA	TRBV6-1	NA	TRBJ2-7	TGTGCCAGCAACCCTACCCCCGGGACACCCTACGAGCAGTACTTC	CASNPTPGTPYEQYF
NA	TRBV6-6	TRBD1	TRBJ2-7	TGTGCCAGCAGTTACTCTTTCGGGGACAGATCGTACGAGCAGTACTTC	CASSYSFGDRSYEQYF
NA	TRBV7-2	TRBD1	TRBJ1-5	TGTGCCAGCAGACGGACAGGGGAAAGCAATCAGCCCCAGCATTTT	CASRRTGESNQPQHF
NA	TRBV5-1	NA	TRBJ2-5	TGCGCCAGCAGCTCGACCCCCCGGGGGGTAGGGGGGACCCAGTACTTC	CASSSTPRGVGGTQYF
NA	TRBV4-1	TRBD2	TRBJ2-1	TGCGCCAGCAGTCTGATACTAGCGGGGGACTCCTACAATGAGCAGTTCTTC	CASSLILAGDSYNEQFF
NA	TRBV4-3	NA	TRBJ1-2	TGCGCCAGCAGCCAAGTCCGTTCTGCCCCCGGGGTCTATGGCTACACCTTC	CASSQVRSAPGVYGYTF
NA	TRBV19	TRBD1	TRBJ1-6	TGTGCCAGTACCCGGACAGGGGAAACTAATTCACCCCTCCACTTT	CASTRTGETNSPLHF
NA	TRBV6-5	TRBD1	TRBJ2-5	TGTGCCAGCAGTGGAACCGGGACAGGGGAAGAGACCCAGTACTTC	CASSGTGTGEETQYF
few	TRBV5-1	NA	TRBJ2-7	TGCGCCAGCAGCCTAGGAGGGTACTCCTACGAGCAGTACTTC	CASSLGGYSYEQYF
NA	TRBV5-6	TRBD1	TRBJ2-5	TGTGCCAGCAGCCGCACGGGACAGGGCGGAGAGACCCAGTACTTC	CASSRTGQGGETQYF
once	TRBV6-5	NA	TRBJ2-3	TGTGCCAGCAGTAACGGGGACTCCCGGTCGGATACGCAGTATTTT	CASSNGDSRSDTQYF
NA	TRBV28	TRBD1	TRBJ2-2	TGTGCCAGCAGTTGGACAGGGGCCGGGGAGCTGTTTTTT	CASSWTGAGELFF
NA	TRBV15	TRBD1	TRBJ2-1	TGTGCCACCAGCAGAGGGATCGGGACAGGGGAAAATGAGCAGTTCTTC	CATSRGIGTGENEQFF
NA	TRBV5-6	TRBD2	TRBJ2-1	TGTGCCAGCAGTTCCGGACTAGCGGAAGCGGGTGAGCAGTTCTTC	CASSSGLAEAGEQFF
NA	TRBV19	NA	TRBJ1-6	TGTGCCAGTAGTACAAACAGGGATATCGTTAATTCACCCCTCCACTTT	CASSTNRDIVNSPLHF